A single sample is the source of the 5 T cell receptor beta chains below, sequenced in a study of shared clonotypes between healthy human individuals. Naive CD8 cells, CD45RO-negative and positively selected for CCR7, excluded terminally differentiated effector memory CD45RA+ cells. Method: immunoSEQ multiplex PCR; TCRdb's copy keeps in-frame clones and lacks some. The data contain roughly 1,800,000 clones, over 85% of them seen just once; the ten biggest clones take up approximately 1%. Sequencing was done on a sample of naive CD8+ T cells sorted from blood. These receptors were collected from a man between 18 and 35 years old in good health.

The chain combines TRBV7-6 with TRBJ2-5, with 7 bases identical to TRBD1. J was trimmed by 4 bases and V by 3 bases; bases with no gene match: 5. Germline V gives CDR1 SGHVS, CDR2 FNYEAQ. CDR3 length equals 14 residues. CDR3 nucleotide sequence: TGTGCCAGCAGCTTCGGGACAGCCCCAGAGACCCAGTACTTC. Its translation: CASSFGTAPETQYF. The full variable domain, its missing parts supplied by reference TRBV7-6 and TRBJ2-5, is GAGVSQSPRYKVTKRGQDVALRCDPISGHVSLYWYRQALGQGPEFLTYFNYEAQQDKSGLPNDRFSAERPEGSISTLTIQRTEQRDSAMYRCASSFGTAPETQYFGPGTRLLVL.

The rearrangement links TRBV10-3 to TRBJ2-5; 8 nucleotides agree with TRBD1. CDR1 and CDR2 (germline): ENHRY, SYGVKD. V was clipped by 0 bases and J by 4 bases; unmatched bases: 10. This CDR3 contains 17 residues. DNA of the CDR3: TGTGCCATCAGTGAGTCTTCCCAGGGGGCAGGATCAGAGACCCAGTACTTC. Amino acids: CAISESSQGAGSETQYF.

The V and J genes are TRBV19 and TRBJ2-2; a possible D gene is TRBD2 (6 bases). Looked up from germline, CDR1 is LNHDA and CDR2 is SQIVND (reference sequence). This CDR3 spans 15 amino acids. V lost 6 bases and J lost 2, with 13 bases in between. CDR3 nucleotides: TGTGCCAGTAGGCGGGACCCCTTTAACACCGGGGAGCTGTTTTTT. Protein product: CASRRDPFNTGELFF.

The V call is TRBV5-6, the J call TRBJ2-1, with D uncertain. CDR3 length: 17 amino acids. V lost 0 bases, J lost 9 bases, and 22 bases lay in between. Germline assignment: CDR1 SGHDT and CDR2 YYEEEE. CDR3 sequence: CASSLEGFGLLSREQFF. DNA of the CDR3: TGTGCCAGCAGCTTGGAAGGGTTTGGTCTCCTATCGCGTGAGCAGTTCTTC.

This clone was detected only once. V usage is TRBV5-6 and J usage is TRBJ1-3; D is undetermined. V was shortened by 4 bases and J by 4 bases, with 15 bases between the two germline ends. This CDR3 is built from 15 residues. In germline, CDR1 is SGHDT, CDR2 YYEEEE. CDR3 in amino acids: CASSIGSGPGNTIYF. The CDR3 DNA is TGTGCCAGCAGCATCGGGTCCGGGCCCGGAAACACCATATATTTT.